The 26 T cell receptor beta chains given below trace back to one sample, sequenced in a study of blood T cell repertoires in COVID-19. Profiled with immunoSEQ multiplex PCR; TCRdb holds only in-frame clones, not every one. The table records about 290,000 clones, 75% to 90% of them present only once. The material sequenced was PBMCs or T cells enriched from blood (not recorded which). All receptors come from a woman aged 40 to 50 who had recovered from COVID-19.

The J gene is TRBJ1-6, the V gene TRBV15; 7 bases line up with TRBD1. This CDR3 contains 16 residues. The germline CDR1 and CDR2 sequences are LNHNV and YYDKDF (reference sequence). V dropped 5 bases and J dropped 7; count of bases not matched to a gene: 11. DNA for the CDR3: TGTGCCACCAGCGCAAGCAGGGGGAAGAGCAATTCACCCCTCCACTTT. As protein: CATSASRGKSNSPLHF.

The chain links TRBV7-2 to TRBJ2-7; maybe TRBD2 (5 bases). The length of the CDR3 is 14 residues. Germline CDR1 is SGHTA and CDR2 is FQGNSA. The V gene lost 1 base and the J gene lost 3 bases, with 10 bases spanning the gap. CDR3 residues: CASSLGGSGYEQYF. CDR3 nucleotides: TGTGCCAGCAGCTTAGGAGGGTCGGGCTACGAGCAGTACTTC.

This chain links TRBV6-5 with TRBJ1-3, with no clear D. V was cut by 7 bases and J by 4 bases, with 11 bases left in between. CDR3 size: 13 residues. Germline CDR1 reads MNHEY; CDR2 reads SVGAGI. CDR3 in DNA: TGTGCCAGCACCTCACCAGGCGGAAACACCATATATTTT. Its protein product is CASTSPGGNTIYF.

The CDR3 protein is CASSDGEGYSNQPQHF. The CDR3, as DNA: TGTGCCAGCAGTGACGGGGAGGGGTATAGCAATCAGCCCCAGCATTTT. The chain recombines TRBV6-1 with TRBJ1-5; D may be TRBD1 (5 bases). The V end was cut by 3 bases, the J end by 0 bases, with 12 bases between. The CDR3 runs to 16 residues. CDR1 and CDR2 from the germline V gene are MNHNS and SASEGT.

The V and J genes are TRBV15 and TRBJ2-1; 9 positions match TRBD2. The germline V gene has CDR1 LNHNV and CDR2 YYDKDF (reference sequence). The CDR3 runs 17 residues. V lost 0 bases and J lost 6; bases outside the gene matches: 9. This CDR3 is CATSREKRLAGSNEQFF. CDR3 bases: TGTGCCACCAGCAGAGAAAAAAGGCTAGCGGGGAGCAATGAGCAGTTCTTC.

The chain combines TRBV24-1 with TRBJ2-5, with a weak D call TRBD2 (5 bases). Germline assignment: CDR1 KGHDR and CDR2 SFDVKD. The length of the CDR3 is 13 residues. Trimming took 4 bases from V and 3 from J, leaving 8 bases between them. CDR3 nucleotides: TGTGCCACCAGTGACCCCGGGAAAGAGACCCAGTACTTC. Amino acid sequence: CATSDPGKETQYF.

The V and J genes are TRBV7-9 and TRBJ2-2; D possibly corresponds to TRBD1 (6 bases). Trimming removed 2 bases at V and 4 bases at J, with 11 bases between. The length of the CDR3 is 15 residues. Germline lookup yields CDR1 SEHNR and CDR2 FQNEAQ (reference sequence). The CDR3 region is CASSLYRAGTGELFF. The CDR3 coding sequence is TGTGCCAGCAGCTTATACAGGGCGGGCACCGGGGAGCTGTTTTTT.

This rearrangement joins TRBV4-1 to TRBJ1-3; 7 bases are a match to TRBD1. CDR3 length: 16 residues. Germline assignment: CDR1 MGHRA and CDR2 YSYEKL. The junction had 9 bases not matched to a gene; V was cut back by 3 bases and J by 4 bases. CDR3 sequence (DNA): TGCGCCAGCAGCCACCCCACAGGGGAAAGGGGAAACACCATATATTTT. Translation: CASSHPTGERGNTIYF.

This clone came up once. The chain's CDR3 is CASSPEMVYGYTF. CDR3 nucleotides: TGCGCCAGCAGCCCCGAGATGGTCTATGGCTACACCTTC. This sequence joins TRBV5-1 and TRBJ1-2; D not certain. CDR1 and CDR2 from the germline V gene are SGHRS and YFSETQ. Trimming left V 4 bases short and J 4 bases short, with 11 bases between. The CDR3 runs 13 residues. The whole variable domain, remainder taken from reference TRBV5-1 and TRBJ1-2, is KAGVTQTPRYLIKTRGQQVTLSCSPISGHRSVSWYQQTPGQGLQFLFEYFSETQRNKGNFPGRFSGRQFSNSRSEMNVSTLELGDSALYLCASSPEMVYGYTFGSGTRLTVV.

V gene TRBV5-1 combines with J gene TRBJ2-5; TRBD2 matches at 9 bases. The junction had 4 bases not matched to a gene; V was cut back by 2 bases and J by 5 bases. In germline, CDR1 is SGHRS, CDR2 YFSETQ. This CDR3 is built from 14 residues. The CDR3 is CASSLGTSTETQYF. The CDR3 DNA is TGCGCCAGCAGCTTAGGGACTAGCACGGAGACCCAGTACTTC.

The rearrangement links TRBV6-2 or TRBV6-3 to TRBJ2-5; TRBD1 aligns across 8 bases. Trimming removed 0 bases from V and 2 bases from J; junction bases left unmatched: 5. The CDR3 is made up of 16 amino acids. CDR1 is MNHEY, CDR2 SVGEGT, per germline. The CDR3 sequence is CASSYSMGQVQETQYF. The CDR3 DNA sequence: TGTGCCAGCAGTTACTCGATGGGACAGGTACAAGAGACCCAGTACTTC.

The chain joins TRBV6-5 to TRBJ2-1; a possible D gene is TRBD1 (6 bases). The germline V gene encodes CDR1 MNHEY and CDR2 SVGAGI. V was cut by 8 bases and J by 5 bases, with 10 bases left in between. The CDR3 loop spans 12 amino acids. CDR3 coding DNA: TGTGCCAGCCACAGGGTAGACAATGAGCAGTTCTTC. Translating gives CASHRVDNEQFF.

The rearrangement links TRBV7-3 to TRBJ2-6, with 10 bases matching TRBD1. Germline V gene data show CDR1 as SGHTA and CDR2 as FQGTGA. CDR3 length: 17 residues. Trimming at V came to 6 bases and at J to 2 bases, leaving 7 bases not matched to a gene. CDR3 in amino acids: CASRPGQGIPGANVLTF. The CDR3 nucleotides read TGTGCCAGCAGGCCGGGACAGGGGATTCCTGGGGCCAACGTCCTGACTTTC.

The chain combines TRBV4-1 with TRBJ2-1, with TRBD2 identical over 11 bases. The germline V gene encodes CDR1 MGHRA and CDR2 YSYEKL. This CDR3 region has 16 residues. V was pared by 5 bases and J by 7 bases, with 10 bases of the junction left unmatched. CDR3 sequence reads: CASSNSGGAVVNEQFF. For the CDR3, the DNA is TGCGCCAGCAGCAATAGCGGGGGGGCGGTAGTAAATGAGCAGTTCTTC.

The V gene is TRBV6-2 or TRBV6-3, the J gene TRBJ2-7; D might be TRBD1 (6 bases). From germline, CDR1 is MNHEY and CDR2 SVGEGT. CDR3 size: 15 residues. V shed 5 bases and J shed 1 base, with 15 bases lying between them. CDR3 loop: CASSDRGIASYEQYF. Here the CDR3 DNA reads TGTGCCAGCAGTGATAGGGGGATTGCTTCCTACGAGCAGTACTTC.

The rearrangement links TRBV5-1 to TRBJ2-1; tentatively, D is TRBD1 (6 bases). The length of the CDR3 is 15 residues. Germline V CDR1 and CDR2: SGHRS, YFSETQ. Trimming removed 5 bases at V and 2 bases at J, with 14 bases between. The CDR3 coding sequence is TGCGCCAGCAGTCCCCTCCAGGGGCCCTACAATGAGCAGTTCTTC. It codes for CASSPLQGPYNEQFF. Together with reference TRBV5-1 and TRBJ2-1, the CDR3 gives the full variable domain: KAGVTQTPRYLIKTRGQQVTLSCSPISGHRSVSWYQQTPGQGLQFLFEYFSETQRNKGNFPGRFSGRQFSNSRSEMNVSTLELGDSALYLCASSPLQGPYNEQFFGPGTRLTVL.

V gene TRBV21-1 combines with J gene TRBJ1-1; the table's D call, TRBD1, was not checked against the DNA. TRBV21-1 is described as a pseudogene. CDR3 length: 15 amino acids. CDR3 sequence: CASSKVPTPSIEAFF. DNA of the CDR3: TGTGCCAGCAGCAAAGTCCCGACACCTTCCATTGAAGCTTTCTTT.

V usage is TRBV11-2 and J usage is TRBJ1-1, with TRBD1 as a possible D gene (6 bases). Germline V lookup: CDR1 SGHAT, CDR2 FQNNGV. Trimming cost V 2 bases and J 7 bases, with 14 bases left between them. The CDR3 is 14 amino acids. The CDR3 DNA sequence: TGTGCCAGCAGCTTACAGGGGAAGAAGGGTGAAGCTTTCTTT. Amino acids: CASSLQGKKGEAFF.

This sequence joins TRBV6-5 and TRBJ1-1; D gene uncertain. CDR1 and CDR2 (germline): MNHEY, SVGAGI. The CDR3 is 14 residues long. The V and J ends lost 10 bases and 6 bases respectively, with 21 bases between them. CDR3 bases: TGTGCCACCCGACCTCGGGATCCCACAGCTGAAGCTTTCTTT. It encodes CATRPRDPTAEAFF.

The chain recombines TRBV18 with TRBJ1-1, with TRBD1 identical over 7 bases. The CDR3 covers 16 residues. Germline V gene sequence: CDR1 KGHSH, CDR2 LQKENI. V was clipped by 2 bases and J by 0 bases; unmatched bases: 6. The CDR3 DNA reads TGTGCCAGCTCACCATGGGCAGGGGGGATGAACACTGAAGCTTTCTTT. Its protein is CASSPWAGGMNTEAFF.

The chain is built from TRBV6-1 and TRBJ2-1, with D possibly matching TRBD2 (5 bases). Germline-derived CDR1 and CDR2 are MNHNS and SASEGT. CDR3 length equals 16 residues. Trimming shortened V by 4 bases and J by 4 bases, and 17 bases separated the two germline ends. CDR3 DNA: TGTGCCAGCAGTGTTAATCGGCTAGCTGGGTACAATGAGCAGTTCTTC. Its translation is CASSVNRLAGYNEQFF.

The rearrangement joins TRBV9 to TRBJ2-3, with 9 nucleotides matching TRBD1. After removal of 0 bases from V and 3 bases from J, the junction contained 11 bases not matched to a gene. Germline loops: CDR1 SGDLS, CDR2 YYNGEE. This CDR3 has 18 residues. In DNA form, the CDR3 reads TGTGCCAGCAGCGTAGCTACAGGGGGGACAGGGTTAACAGATACGCAGTATTTT. Protein sequence: CASSVATGGTGLTDTQYF.

This chain joins TRBV19 and TRBJ1-1; 7 bases agree with TRBD1. Germline V gives CDR1 LNHDA, CDR2 SQIVND (reference sequence). The trim removed 5 bases at V and 0 bases at J, leaving 6 bases unmatched. The CDR3 is 15 amino acids. The CDR3 is CASSARQGMNTEAFF. Written as DNA, the CDR3 is TGTGCCAGTAGTGCCCGACAGGGAATGAACACTGAAGCTTTCTTT.

This sequence joins TRBV25-1 and TRBJ2-7, with D possibly matching TRBD2 (6 bases). The CDR3 has 15 amino acids. Trimming pared 4 bases from V and 3 bases from J, leaving 16 bases between. Germline V lookup: CDR1 MGHDK, CDR2 SYGVNS. CDR3 coding DNA: TGTGCCAGCAGTGCATGGGGGGTTAGCGACTACGAGCAGTACTTC. Translation gives CASSAWGVSDYEQYF.

The chain carries TRBV6-5 and TRBJ1-1; D might be TRBD1 (5 bases). Germline assignment: CDR1 MNHEY and CDR2 SVGAGI. CDR3 size: 12 residues. V lost 5 bases and J lost 6, with 10 bases in between. The CDR3 DNA follows: TGTGCCAGCAGTCCACGGGGGTCTGAAGCTTTCTTT. Translating it yields CASSPRGSEAFF.

The V call is TRBV25-1, the J call TRBJ1-2, with TRBD1 identical over 7 bases. Losses at the gene ends were 7 bases for V and 8 bases for J; bases not matched to a gene: 16. Per germline, CDR1 MGHDK and CDR2 SYGVNS. This CDR3 region has 15 residues. CDR3 coding DNA: TGTGCCAGCAAGGTCAGGGGGGCTAGGGCGTGGGGCTACACCTTC. Its translation is CASKVRGARAWGYTF.